This T cell receptor beta chain was recovered during a study of chemoradiotherapy in HPV16-positive cancers. For the study at large: Functional T-cell assays on a couple of HPV16-positive patients' cells defined candidate HPV-specific clones and common TCR motifs. Study-wide points: Candidate HPV-specific clones and E7-related TCR motifs grew in tumor during treatment.

The germline gives CDR1 SGHRS, CDR2 YFSETQ. The junction had 8 bases not matched to a gene; V was cut back by 3 bases and J by 0 bases. CDR3 length: 16 residues. Sequencing used immunoSEQ multiplex PCR; TCRdb keeps in-frame clones, though not all of them. The sample lists 36,000 or so clones; about 80% were seen once. Over chemoradiotherapy, repertoires were sampled more than once. About this clone: As yet, its antigen is unknown.

Specimen: blood, collected from a patient who underwent chemoradiotherapy. The source is a human donor with HPV-associated anogenital cancer. The V and J genes are TRBV5-1 and TRBJ2-7; 8 nucleotides agree with TRBD1. CDR3 coding DNA: TGCGCCAGCAGCTCCCAAGACAGGGGATTCTCCTACGAGCAGTACTTC. Translating gives CASSSQDRGFSYEQYF.